This T cell receptor beta chain was retrieved from a study of blood T cell repertoires in COVID-19. As for the study in general: The analysed material was cDNA or gDNA that came from T cells, B-cell-depleted T cells, or PBMCs.

Authors' methods: Amplification of reference gene primers was used by the study to estimate nucleated cell counts. Libraries were prepared by immunoSEQ multiplex PCR; TCRdb keeps only in-frame clonotypes and omits some of them. Clone size and V and J calls were adopted from that table, with D and trimming inferred from the DNA. This table has about 98,000 clones, about 85% appearing once. Germline loops: CDR1 SNHLY, CDR2 FYNNEI. This CDR3 is built from 14 residues. Trimming took 1 base from V and 6 from J, leaving 12 bases between them. Sequenced: peripheral blood. The chain couples TRBV2 to TRBJ1-2, with D hard to call. The clonotype originates from a man aged 65 to 79 with acute or convalescent COVID-19. CDR3 sequence (DNA): TGTGCCAGCAGTGAAGGAAGAGGTAAAGATGGCTACACCTTC. Its translation: CASSEGRGKDGYTF.